This T cell receptor (beta chain) was identified during a study of glioma-infiltrating T cells after dendritic cell vaccination. The overall study: Glioblastoma patients came from Phase I and II dendritic cell vaccination trials. Study-level points and caveats: Only a small number of patients had complete blood and tumor samples.

Described time point: after dendritic cell vaccination, including at tumor progression/relapse. Fresh-frozen tumor tissue and more than two years of survival data were available for all. Before vaccination, two weeks after the third vaccination, and at progression, PBMC were collected. Germline V CDR1 and CDR2: SGHTA, FQGNSA. V lost 1 base and J 2 bases, leaving 12 bases between the germline ends. This CDR3 has 15 residues. Data came from immunoSEQ multiplex PCR; TCRdb stores just in-frame clones and leaves some out. The sample consists of fewer than 75,000 clones, more than 70% of them appearing once. Worth noting for this clone: Its antigen is unidentified.

The receptor was derived from a human donor with glioblastoma. This sample comprised blood, obtained after dendritic cell vaccination. The rearrangement links TRBV7-2 to TRBJ2-7; the D is unclear. The CDR3 DNA follows: TGTGCCAGCAGCTTAGGGGTAGCTTCTACCTACGAGCAGTACTTC. Translation: CASSLGVASTYEQYF.